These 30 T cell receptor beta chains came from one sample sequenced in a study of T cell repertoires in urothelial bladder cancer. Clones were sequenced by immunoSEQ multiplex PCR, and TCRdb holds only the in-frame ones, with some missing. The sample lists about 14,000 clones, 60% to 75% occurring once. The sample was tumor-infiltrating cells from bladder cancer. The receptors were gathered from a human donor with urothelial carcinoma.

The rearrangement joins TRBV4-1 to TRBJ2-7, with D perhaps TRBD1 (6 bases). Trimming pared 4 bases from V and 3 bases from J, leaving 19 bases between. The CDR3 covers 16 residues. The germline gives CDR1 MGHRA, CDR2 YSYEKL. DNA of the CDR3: TGCGCCAGCAGCCCAGAGGGGGAGTCCCGTATCTACGAGCAGTACTTC. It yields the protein CASSPEGESRIYEQYF.

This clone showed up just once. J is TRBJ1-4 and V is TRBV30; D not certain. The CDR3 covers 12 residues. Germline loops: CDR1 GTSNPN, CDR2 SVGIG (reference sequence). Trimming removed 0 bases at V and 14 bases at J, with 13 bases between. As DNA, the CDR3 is TGTGCCTGGAGTGTACAAGGCCCTACCCTGTTTTTT. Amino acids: CAWSVQGPTLFF.

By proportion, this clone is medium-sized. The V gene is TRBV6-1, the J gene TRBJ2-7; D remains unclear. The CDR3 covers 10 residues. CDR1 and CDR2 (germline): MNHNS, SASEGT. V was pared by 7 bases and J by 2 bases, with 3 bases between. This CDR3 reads CASKTYEQYV. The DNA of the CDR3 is TGTGCCAGCAAAACCTACGAGCAGTACGTC.

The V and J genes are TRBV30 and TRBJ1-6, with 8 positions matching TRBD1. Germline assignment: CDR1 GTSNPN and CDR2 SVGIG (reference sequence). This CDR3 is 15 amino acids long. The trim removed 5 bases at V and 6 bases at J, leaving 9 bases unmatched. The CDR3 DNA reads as TGTGCCTGGTGTCCCGGACAGGGAGGTAATTCACCCCTCCACTTT. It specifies CAWCPGQGGNSPLHF.

CDR3 nucleotide sequence: TGTGCCAGCAGCTTAGTCCTGAACACTGAAGCTTTCTTT. As protein: CASSLVLNTEAFF. The chain couples TRBV7-8 to TRBJ1-1; no firm D call. V was shortened by 1 base and J by 0 bases, with 3 bases between the two germline ends. This CDR3 has 13 amino acids. Germline CDR1 SGHVS, CDR2 FQNEAQ. Using reference TRBV7-8 and TRBJ1-1 for the parts outside the CDR3, the full variable domain is GAGVSQSPRYKVAKRGQDVALRCDPISGHVSLFWYQQALGQGPEFLTYFQNEAQLDKSGLPSDRFFAERPEGSVSTLKIQRTQQEDSAVYLCASSLVLNTEAFFGQGTRLTVV.

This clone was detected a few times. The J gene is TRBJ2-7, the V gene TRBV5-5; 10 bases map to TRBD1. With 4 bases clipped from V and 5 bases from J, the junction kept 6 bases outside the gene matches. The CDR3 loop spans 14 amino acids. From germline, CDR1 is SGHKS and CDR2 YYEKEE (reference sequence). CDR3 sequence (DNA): TGTGCCAGCAGCCCCGGGACAGGGGTACACGAGCAGTACGTC. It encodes CASSPGTGVHEQYV.

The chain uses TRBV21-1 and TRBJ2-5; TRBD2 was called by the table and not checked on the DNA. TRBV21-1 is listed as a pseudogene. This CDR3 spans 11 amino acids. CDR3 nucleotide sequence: TGTGCCAGCAGGTCACTAGAGACCCAGTACTTC. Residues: CASRSLETQYF.

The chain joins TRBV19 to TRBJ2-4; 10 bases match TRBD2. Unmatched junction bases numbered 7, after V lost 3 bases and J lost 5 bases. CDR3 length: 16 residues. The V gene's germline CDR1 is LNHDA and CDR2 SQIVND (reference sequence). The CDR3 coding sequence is TGTGCCAGTAGTATTCCCAGCGGGGGGGTCGAAAACATTCAGTACTTC. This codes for CASSIPSGGVENIQYF.

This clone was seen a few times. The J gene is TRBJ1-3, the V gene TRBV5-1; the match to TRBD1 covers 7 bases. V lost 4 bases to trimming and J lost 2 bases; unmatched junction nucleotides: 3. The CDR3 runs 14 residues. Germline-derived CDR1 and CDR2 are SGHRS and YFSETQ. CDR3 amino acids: CASSPGGTGNTIYF. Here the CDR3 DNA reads TGCGCCAGCAGCCCAGGGGGAACTGGAAACACCATATATTTT.

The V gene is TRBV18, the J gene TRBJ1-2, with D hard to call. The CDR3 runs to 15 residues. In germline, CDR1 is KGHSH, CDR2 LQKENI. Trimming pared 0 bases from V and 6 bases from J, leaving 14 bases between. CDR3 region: CASSPPWQLSDGYTF. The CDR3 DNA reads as TGTGCCAGCTCACCACCGTGGCAGTTGAGTGATGGCTACACCTTC.

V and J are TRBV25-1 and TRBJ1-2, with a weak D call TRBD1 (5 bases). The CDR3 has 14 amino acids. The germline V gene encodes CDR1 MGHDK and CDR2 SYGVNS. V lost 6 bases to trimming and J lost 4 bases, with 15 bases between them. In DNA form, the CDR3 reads TGTGCCAGCAGGCGCGGTGGGGGTGGCTATGGCTACACCTTC. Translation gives CASRRGGGGYGYTF.

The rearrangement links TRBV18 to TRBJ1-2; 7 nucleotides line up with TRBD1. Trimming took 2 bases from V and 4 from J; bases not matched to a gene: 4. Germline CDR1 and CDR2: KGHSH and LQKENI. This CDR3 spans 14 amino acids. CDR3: CASSPTRDSYGYTF. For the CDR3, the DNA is TGTGCCAGCTCACCAACGCGGGACAGCTATGGCTACACCTTC.

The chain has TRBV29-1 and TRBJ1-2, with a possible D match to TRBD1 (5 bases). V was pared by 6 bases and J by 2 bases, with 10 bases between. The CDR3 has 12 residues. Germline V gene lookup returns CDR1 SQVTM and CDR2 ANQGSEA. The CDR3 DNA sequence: TGCAGCGTAGTGGGGGAGAACTATGGCTACACCTTC. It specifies CSVVGENYGYTF.

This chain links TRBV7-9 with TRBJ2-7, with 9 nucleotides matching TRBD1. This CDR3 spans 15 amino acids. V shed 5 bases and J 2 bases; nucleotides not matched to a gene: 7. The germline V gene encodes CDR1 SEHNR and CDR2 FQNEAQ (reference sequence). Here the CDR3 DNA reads TGTGCCAGCAGCGCCGACAGGGGGTACCCCTACGAGCAGTACGTC. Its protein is CASSADRGYPYEQYV.

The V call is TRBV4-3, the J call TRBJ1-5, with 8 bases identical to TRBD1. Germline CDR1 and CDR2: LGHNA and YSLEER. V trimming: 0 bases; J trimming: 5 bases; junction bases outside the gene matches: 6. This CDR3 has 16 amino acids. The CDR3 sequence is CASSQDLGQADQPQHF. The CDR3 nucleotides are TGCGCCAGCAGCCAAGATTTGGGACAGGCCGATCAGCCCCAGCATTTT.

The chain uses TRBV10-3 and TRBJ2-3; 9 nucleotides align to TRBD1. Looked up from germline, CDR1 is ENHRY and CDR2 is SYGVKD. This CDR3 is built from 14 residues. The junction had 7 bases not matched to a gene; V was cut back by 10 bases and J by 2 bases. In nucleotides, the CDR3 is TGTGCCAGCAGCGGGACAGGGTCCACAGATACGCAGTATTTT. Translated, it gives CASSGTGSTDTQYF.

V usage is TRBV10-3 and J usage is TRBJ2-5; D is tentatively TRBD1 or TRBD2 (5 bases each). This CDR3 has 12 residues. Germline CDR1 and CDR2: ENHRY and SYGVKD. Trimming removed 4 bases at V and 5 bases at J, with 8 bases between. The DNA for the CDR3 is TGTGCCATCAGTGGAGGGGTGGAGACCCAGTACTTC. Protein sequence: CAISGGVETQYF.

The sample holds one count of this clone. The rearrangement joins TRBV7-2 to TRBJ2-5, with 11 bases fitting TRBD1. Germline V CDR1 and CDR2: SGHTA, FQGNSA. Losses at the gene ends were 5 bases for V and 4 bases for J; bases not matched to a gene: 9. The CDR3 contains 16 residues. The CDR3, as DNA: TGTGCCAGCAGCCCTTGGACAGGGGGCGCGGCAGAGACCCAGTACTTC. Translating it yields CASSPWTGGAAETQYF.

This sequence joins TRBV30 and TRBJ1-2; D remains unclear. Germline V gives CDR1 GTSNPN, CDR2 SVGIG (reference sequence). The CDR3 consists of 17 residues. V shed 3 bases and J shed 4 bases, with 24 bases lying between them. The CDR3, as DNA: TGTGCCTGGAGCGAACCGGGAACTTCGATATGGAGCTATGGCTACACCTTC. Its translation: CAWSEPGTSIWSYGYTF.

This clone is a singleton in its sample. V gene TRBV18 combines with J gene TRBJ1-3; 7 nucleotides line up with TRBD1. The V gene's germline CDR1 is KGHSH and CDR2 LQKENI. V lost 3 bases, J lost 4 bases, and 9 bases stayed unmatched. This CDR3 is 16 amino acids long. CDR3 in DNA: TGTGCCAGCTCACCGGACACAGGGGTACGGGGAAACACCATATATTTT. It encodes CASSPDTGVRGNTIYF.

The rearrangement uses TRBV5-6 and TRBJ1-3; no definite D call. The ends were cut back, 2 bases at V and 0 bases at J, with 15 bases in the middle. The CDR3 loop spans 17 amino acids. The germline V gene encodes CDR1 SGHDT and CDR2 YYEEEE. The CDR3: CASSFGPSAASGNTIYF. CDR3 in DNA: TGTGCCAGCAGCTTCGGTCCCTCAGCCGCCTCTGGAAACACCATATATTTT.

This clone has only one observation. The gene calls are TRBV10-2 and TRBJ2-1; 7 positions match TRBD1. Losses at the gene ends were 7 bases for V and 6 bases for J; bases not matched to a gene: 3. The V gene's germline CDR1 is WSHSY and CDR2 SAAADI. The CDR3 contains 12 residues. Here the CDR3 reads CASMWTGNEQFF. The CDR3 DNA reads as TGCGCCAGCATGTGGACAGGCAATGAGCAGTTCTTC.

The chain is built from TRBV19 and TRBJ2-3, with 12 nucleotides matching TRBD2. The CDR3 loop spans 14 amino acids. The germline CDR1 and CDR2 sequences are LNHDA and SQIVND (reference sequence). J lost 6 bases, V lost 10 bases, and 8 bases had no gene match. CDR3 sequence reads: CATRTSGAADTQYF. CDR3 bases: TGTGCCACCCGGACTAGCGGGGCAGCGGATACGCAGTATTTT.

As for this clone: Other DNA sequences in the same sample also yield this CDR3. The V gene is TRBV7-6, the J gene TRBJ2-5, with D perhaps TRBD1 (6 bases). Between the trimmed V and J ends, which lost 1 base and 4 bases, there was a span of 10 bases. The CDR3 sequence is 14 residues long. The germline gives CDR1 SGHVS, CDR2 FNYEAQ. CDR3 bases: TGTGCCAGCAGCTTAGTTGGGGGCGGAGAGACCCAGTACTTC. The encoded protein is CASSLVGGGETQYF.

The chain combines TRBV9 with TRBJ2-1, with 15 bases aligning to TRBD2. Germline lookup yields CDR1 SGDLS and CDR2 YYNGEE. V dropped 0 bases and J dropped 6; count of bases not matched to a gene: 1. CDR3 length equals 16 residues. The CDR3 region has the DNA TGTGCCAGCAGCGTAGCGGGACTAGCGGGGGGCAATGAGCAGTTCTTC. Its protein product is CASSVAGLAGGNEQFF.

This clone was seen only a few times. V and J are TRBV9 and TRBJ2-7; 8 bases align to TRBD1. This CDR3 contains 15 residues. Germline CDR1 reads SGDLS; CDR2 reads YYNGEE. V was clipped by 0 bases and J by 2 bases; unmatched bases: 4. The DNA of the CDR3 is TGTGCCAGCAGCGTAGCTCCAGGGGGCGCCTACGAGCAGTACTTC. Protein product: CASSVAPGGAYEQYF.

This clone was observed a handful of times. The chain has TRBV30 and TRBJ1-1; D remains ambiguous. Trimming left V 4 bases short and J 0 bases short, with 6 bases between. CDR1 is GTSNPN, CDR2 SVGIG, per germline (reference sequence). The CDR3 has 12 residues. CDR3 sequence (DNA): TGTGCCTGGACAAGGATGAACACTGAAGCTTTCTTT. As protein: CAWTRMNTEAFF.

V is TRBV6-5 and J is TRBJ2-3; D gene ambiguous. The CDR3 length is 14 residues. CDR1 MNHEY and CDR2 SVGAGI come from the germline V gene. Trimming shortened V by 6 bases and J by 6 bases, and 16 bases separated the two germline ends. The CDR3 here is CASRTLIRTDTQYF. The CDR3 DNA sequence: TGTGCCAGCAGGACACTTATACGGACGGATACGCAGTATTTT.

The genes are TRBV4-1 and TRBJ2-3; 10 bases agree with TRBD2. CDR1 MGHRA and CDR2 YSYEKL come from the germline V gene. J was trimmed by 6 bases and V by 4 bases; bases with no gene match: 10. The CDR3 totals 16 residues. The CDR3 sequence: CASSLPSGGAGDTQYF. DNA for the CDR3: TGCGCCAGCAGCCTCCCGAGCGGGGGGGCCGGGGATACGCAGTATTTT.

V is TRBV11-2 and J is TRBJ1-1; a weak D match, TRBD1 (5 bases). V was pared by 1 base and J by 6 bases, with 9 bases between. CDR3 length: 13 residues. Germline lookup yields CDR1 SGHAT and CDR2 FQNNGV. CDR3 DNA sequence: TGTGCCAGCAGCTTAGTGTTAGGGGCTGAAGCTTTCTTT. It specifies CASSLVLGAEAFF. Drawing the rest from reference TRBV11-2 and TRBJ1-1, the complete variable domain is EAGVAQSPRYKIIEKRQSVAFWCNPISGHATLYWYQQILGQGPKLLIQFQNNGVVDDSQLPKDRFSAERLKGVDSTLKIQPAKLEDSAVYLCASSLVLGAEAFFGQGTRLTVV.